These 26 T cell receptor beta chains came from one sample sequenced in a study of T cell responses to AZD1222 COVID-19 vaccine. Using immunoSEQ multiplex PCR, the repertoire was profiled, and TCRdb retains in-frame clones only, with some absent. The table shows about 83,000 clones, with about 84% occurring only once. This specimen was peripheral blood, taken on day 0 of AZD1222 vaccination. The receptors come from an adult in good health.

This clone was seen a few times. This chain connects TRBV7-9 to TRBJ1-6; D ambiguous. The length of the CDR3 is 14 residues. With 2 bases removed from V and 9 bases from J, the gap between germline ends came to 11 bases. The germline V gene has CDR1 SEHNR and CDR2 FQNEAQ (reference sequence). The CDR3 protein is CASSLHPRSSPLHF. The CDR3 region has the DNA TGTGCCAGCAGCTTACACCCCAGGAGTTCACCCCTCCACTTT.

The chain links TRBV28 to TRBJ2-1; 10 bases map to TRBD2. From germline, CDR1 is MDHEN and CDR2 SYDVKM. With 4 bases clipped from V and 9 bases from J, the junction kept 9 bases outside the gene matches. The CDR3 runs to 15 residues. The CDR3 sequence: CASSSIAGGSVEQFF. CDR3 nucleotides: TGTGCCAGCAGTTCGATAGCGGGAGGATCGGTTGAGCAGTTCTTC.

This clone has just a few counts. This chain uses TRBV30 with TRBJ2-7, with 8 bases identical to TRBD1. Germline CDR1 reads GTSNPN; CDR2 reads SVGIG (reference sequence). This CDR3 is 12 amino acids long. V lost 5 bases and J lost 6; bases outside the gene matches: 6. The CDR3 DNA sequence: TGTGCCTGGTCTCGGACAGGGTCCGAGCAGTACTTC. Its translation is CAWSRTGSEQYF.

This chain joins TRBV2 and TRBJ2-5; TRBD2 matches at 7 bases. The CDR3 is 15 residues long. The ends lost 6 bases at V and 3 bases at J; junction bases unmatched: 10. Germline lookup yields CDR1 SNHLY and CDR2 FYNNEI. CDR3 bases: TGTGCCAGCAGGGCGACTAGCATTTGGAAAGAGACCCAGTACTTC. This gives the protein CASRATSIWKETQYF.

The V gene is TRBV5-1, the J gene TRBJ2-3, with D maybe TRBD2 (6 bases). Between the trimmed V and J ends, which lost 9 bases and 3 bases, there was a span of 17 bases. The CDR3 extends over 14 amino acids. Germline loops: CDR1 SGHRS, CDR2 YFSETQ. The chain's CDR3 is CATAARDGTDTQYF. Here the CDR3 DNA reads TGCGCCACCGCGGCGCGGGACGGTACAGATACGCAGTATTTT. Full variable domain (rest looked up from reference TRBV5-1 and TRBJ2-3): KAGVTQTPRYLIKTRGQQVTLSCSPISGHRSVSWYQQTPGQGLQFLFEYFSETQRNKGNFPGRFSGRQFSNSRSEMNVSTLELGDSALYLCATAARDGTDTQYFGPGTRLTVL.

The rearrangement joins TRBV19 to TRBJ1-2; 11 nucleotides agree with TRBD1. Germline values: CDR1 LNHDA, CDR2 SQIVND (reference sequence). CDR3 size: 14 residues. The trim removed 6 bases at V and 2 bases at J, leaving 2 bases unmatched. CDR3 bases: TGTGCCAGTAGCGGACAGGGGGCCAACTATGGCTACACCTTC. Protein sequence: CASSGQGANYGYTF.

This clone has a handful of counts. CDR3 nucleotide sequence: TGTGCCAGCAGCGCGACAGGGATGCGGAATCAGCCCCAGCATTTT. Its protein product is CASSATGMRNQPQHF. The rearrangement links TRBV2 to TRBJ1-5, with 7 bases fitting TRBD1. Germline loops: CDR1 SNHLY, CDR2 FYNNEI. Trimming cost V 6 bases and J 4 bases; bases outside gene matches: 9. CDR3 length: 15 amino acids. Based on the CDR3 plus reference TRBV2 and TRBJ1-5, the full variable domain is EPEVTQTPSHQVTQMGQEVILRCVPISNHLYFYWYRQILGQKVEFLVSFYNNEISEKSEIFDDQFSVERPDGSNFTLKIRSTKLEDSAMYFCASSATGMRNQPQHFGDGTRLSIL.

The chain uses TRBV21-1 and TRBJ2-1; the tabulated D call, TRBD1, remains unverified against the DNA. TRBV21-1 is a listed pseudogene. The CDR3 consists of 15 residues. CDR3 in DNA: TGTGCCAGCAGCAAATATACAGGGTTTGGATATGAGCAGTTCTTC. Amino acid sequence: CASSKYTGFGYEQFF.

V and J are TRBV27 and TRBJ2-5; no reliable D call. This CDR3 has 13 residues. V gave up 2 bases and J gave up 1 base, with 5 bases separating them. Germline assignment: CDR1 MNHEY and CDR2 SMNVEV (reference sequence). The CDR3 bases are TGTGCCAGCAGTTTACGACCCCAAGAGACCCAGTACTTC. Translated: CASSLRPQETQYF.

This clone appeared a few times. The chain employs TRBV6-5 and TRBJ1-6; D gene unclear. Trimming removed 7 bases at V and 8 bases at J, with 18 bases between. The CDR3 extends over 15 amino acids. From germline, CDR1 is MNHEY and CDR2 SVGAGI. Here the CDR3 reads CASKILGVSDSPLHF. The CDR3, as DNA: TGTGCCAGCAAAATCTTAGGAGTCAGCGATTCACCCCTCCACTTT.

The chain uses TRBV30 and TRBJ1-1; no reliable D call. This CDR3 is 12 amino acids long. CDR1 is GTSNPN and CDR2 is SVGIG in the germline V gene (reference sequence). V was cut by 2 bases and J by 5 bases, with 9 bases left in between. CDR3 in amino acids: CAWSRQETEAFF. CDR3 bases: TGTGCCTGGAGTCGTCAGGAGACTGAAGCTTTCTTT.

This sequence joins TRBV7-3 and TRBJ1-1; a weak D match, TRBD1 (6 bases). Germline CDR1 SGHTA, CDR2 FQGTGA. The CDR3 runs 15 residues. V lost 4 bases and J lost 2, with 14 bases in between. The CDR3 here is CASSSLQGLNTEAFF. The CDR3 coding sequence is TGTGCCAGCAGCTCTCTACAGGGCCTAAACACTGAAGCTTTCTTT.

V gene TRBV4-2 combines with J gene TRBJ2-1, with TRBD2 matching 9 bases. Trimming removed 3 bases from V and 4 bases from J; junction bases left unmatched: 13. The CDR3 totals 18 residues. From germline, CDR1 is LGHNA and CDR2 YNFKEQ. The CDR3 DNA reads TGTGCCAGCAGCCAGTCTCCTAGCGGGACATCCGGATACAATGAGCAGTTCTTC. Protein: CASSQSPSGTSGYNEQFF.

The chain combines TRBV5-5 with TRBJ1-5; D unresolved. The V and J ends lost 4 bases and 3 bases respectively, with 14 bases between them. Per germline, CDR1 SGHKS and CDR2 YYEKEE (reference sequence). The CDR3 runs 15 residues. DNA of the CDR3: TGTGCCAGCAGCCTCATCGGCAGGAACAATCAGCCCCAGCATTTT. Encoded protein: CASSLIGRNNQPQHF.

The rearrangement links TRBV7-2 to TRBJ2-3, with 10 bases aligning to TRBD2. The V gene end was trimmed by 5 bases and the J gene end by 4 bases; junction bases not matched to a gene: 9. The CDR3 runs to 16 residues. Germline V gene sequence: CDR1 SGHTA, CDR2 FQGNSA. The CDR3 protein is CASSRDSGGTPDTQYF. CDR3 DNA sequence: TGTGCCAGCAGCCGCGATAGCGGGGGGACCCCAGATACGCAGTATTTT.

The chain combines TRBV5-1 with TRBJ1-3, with TRBD1 matching over 9 bases. This CDR3 contains 16 residues. CDR1 SGHRS and CDR2 YFSETQ come from the germline V gene. The junction had 5 bases not matched to a gene; V was cut back by 0 bases and J by 4 bases. The CDR3 spells CASSLGGQGSGNTIYF. DNA of the CDR3: TGCGCCAGCAGCTTGGGGGGACAGGGCTCCGGAAACACCATATATTTT.

This chain joins TRBV2 and TRBJ1-6; a weak D match, TRBD1 (6 bases). The germline V and J ends were trimmed by 6 bases and 8 bases, with 14 bases remaining between them. The CDR3 spans 14 residues. The germline gives CDR1 SNHLY, CDR2 FYNNEI. CDR3 bases: TGTGCCAGCAGACCAACAGGGCCTGATTCACCCCTCCACTTT. Translated, it gives CASRPTGPDSPLHF.

This clone was recorded once. This chain connects TRBV19 to TRBJ1-1, with D possibly matching TRBD1 (5 bases). The germline V gene encodes CDR1 LNHDA and CDR2 SQIVND (reference sequence). The CDR3 runs to 13 residues. Between the trimmed V and J ends, which lost 5 bases and 4 bases, there was a span of 11 bases. CDR3 region: CASSPGWSTEAFF. DNA of the CDR3: TGTGCCAGTAGTCCAGGGTGGAGCACTGAAGCTTTCTTT.

The rearrangement joins TRBV27 to TRBJ1-2; 9 nucleotides agree with TRBD1. The junction had 5 bases not matched to a gene; V was cut back by 3 bases and J by 9 bases. The germline V gene has CDR1 MNHEY and CDR2 SMNVEV (reference sequence). CDR3 size: 13 residues. The CDR3 loop is CASSFPGQGSYTF. Here the CDR3 DNA reads TGTGCCAGCAGTTTTCCGGGACAGGGTAGCTACACCTTC.

A few counts support this clone. The rearrangement joins TRBV18 to TRBJ1-5; no reliable D call. This CDR3 spans 18 amino acids. Germline V gene sequence: CDR1 KGHSH, CDR2 LQKENI. The ends were cut back, 3 bases at V and 3 bases at J, with 21 bases in the middle. The CDR3 protein is CASSPTPFYSIPNQPQHF. The CDR3, as DNA: TGTGCCAGCTCACCCACACCTTTCTACTCAATACCCAATCAGCCCCAGCATTTT.

J is TRBJ1-1 and V is TRBV5-1; D is undetermined. This CDR3 is 14 amino acids long. With 0 bases removed from V and 1 base from J, the gap between germline ends came to 7 bases. Germline V lookup: CDR1 SGHRS, CDR2 YFSETQ. As DNA, the CDR3 is TGCGCCAGCAGCTTGGTCCCTCAGAACACTGAAGCTTTCTTT. This codes for CASSLVPQNTEAFF.

The chain is built from TRBV10-3 and TRBJ2-5; 11 bases map to TRBD2. Trimming removed 5 bases from V and 4 bases from J; junction bases left unmatched: 3. The germline gives CDR1 ENHRY, CDR2 SYGVKD. This CDR3 has 14 amino acids. The CDR3 is CAISIAGGPETQYF. In DNA form, the CDR3 reads TGTGCCATCAGTATAGCGGGGGGGCCAGAGACCCAGTACTTC.

This clone was picked up many times. This sequence joins TRBV7-2 and TRBJ1-3; D is unclear. Trimming pared 3 bases from V and 5 bases from J, leaving 5 bases between. There are 12 residues in the CDR3. The germline V gene encodes CDR1 SGHTA and CDR2 FQGNSA. The CDR3: CASSFERNTIYF. In DNA form, the CDR3 reads TGTGCCAGCAGCTTTGAGAGAAACACCATATATTTT.

The chain uses TRBV5-4 and TRBJ2-5; the match to TRBD1 covers 9 bases. This CDR3 is built from 16 residues. V was clipped by 2 bases and J by 3 bases; unmatched bases: 8. The V gene's germline CDR1 is SGHNT and CDR2 YYREEE (reference sequence). CDR3 in amino acids: CASSFRTGEGEETQYF. CDR3 nucleotide sequence: TGTGCCAGCAGCTTCCGGACAGGGGAAGGGGAAGAGACCCAGTACTTC.

Only a few counts were recorded for this clone. V gene TRBV10-3 combines with J gene TRBJ2-1; 14 bases are a match to TRBD2. The CDR3 has 14 residues. V lost 8 bases to trimming and J lost 6 bases; unmatched junction nucleotides: 3. CDR1 ENHRY and CDR2 SYGVKD come from the germline V gene. The CDR3 loop is CAILGLAGVNEQFF. Written as DNA, the CDR3 is TGTGCCATCCTGGGACTAGCGGGAGTCAATGAGCAGTTCTTC.

V is TRBV6-9 and J is TRBJ2-7; no clear D. The CDR3 has 13 residues. Germline assignment: CDR1 MNHGY and CDR2 SVAAGI. With 7 bases removed from V and 6 bases from J, the gap between germline ends came to 16 bases. The CDR3 is CASNPSRGVEQYF. The DNA for the CDR3 is TGTGCCAGCAACCCCTCGCGTGGGGTCGAGCAGTACTTC.